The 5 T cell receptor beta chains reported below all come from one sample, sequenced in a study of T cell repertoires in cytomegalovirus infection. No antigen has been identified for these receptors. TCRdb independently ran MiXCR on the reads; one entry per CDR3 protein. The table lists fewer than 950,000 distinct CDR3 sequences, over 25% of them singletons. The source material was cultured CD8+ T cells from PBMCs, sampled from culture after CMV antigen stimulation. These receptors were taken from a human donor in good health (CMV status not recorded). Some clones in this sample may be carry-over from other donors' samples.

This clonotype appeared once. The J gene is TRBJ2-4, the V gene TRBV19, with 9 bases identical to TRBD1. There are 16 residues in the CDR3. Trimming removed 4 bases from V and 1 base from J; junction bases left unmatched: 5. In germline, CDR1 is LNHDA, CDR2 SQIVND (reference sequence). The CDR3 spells CASSTLGTGAKNIQYF. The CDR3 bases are TGTGCCAGTAGTACTCTCGGGACAGGGGCCAAAAACATTCAGTACTTC.

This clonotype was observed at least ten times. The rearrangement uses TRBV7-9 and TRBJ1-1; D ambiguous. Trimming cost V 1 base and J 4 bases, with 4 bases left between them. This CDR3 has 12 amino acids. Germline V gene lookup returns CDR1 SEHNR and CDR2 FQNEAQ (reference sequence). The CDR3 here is CASSLVATEAFF. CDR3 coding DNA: TGTGCCAGCAGCTTAGTAGCCACTGAAGCTTTCTTT.

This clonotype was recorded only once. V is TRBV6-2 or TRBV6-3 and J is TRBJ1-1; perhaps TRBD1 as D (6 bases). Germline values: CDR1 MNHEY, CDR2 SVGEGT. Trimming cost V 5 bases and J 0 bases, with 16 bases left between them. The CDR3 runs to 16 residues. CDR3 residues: CASSQKDRPMNTEAFF. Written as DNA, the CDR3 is TGTGCCAGCAGTCAAAAGGACAGACCAATGAACACTGAAGCTTTCTTT.

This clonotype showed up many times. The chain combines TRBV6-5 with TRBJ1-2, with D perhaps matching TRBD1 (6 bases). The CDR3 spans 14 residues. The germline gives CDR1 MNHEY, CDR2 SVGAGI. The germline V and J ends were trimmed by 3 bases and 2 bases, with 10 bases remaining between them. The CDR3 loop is CASSYRGANYGYTF. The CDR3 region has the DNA TGTGCCAGCAGTTATCGGGGGGCCAACTATGGCTACACCTTC.

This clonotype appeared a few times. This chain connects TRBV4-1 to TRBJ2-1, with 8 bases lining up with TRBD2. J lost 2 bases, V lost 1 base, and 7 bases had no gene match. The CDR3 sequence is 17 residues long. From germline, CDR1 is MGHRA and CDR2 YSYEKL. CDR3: CASSQALAGRAYNEQFF. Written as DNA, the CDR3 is TGCGCCAGCAGCCAAGCGTTAGCGGGGAGGGCCTACAATGAGCAGTTCTTC.